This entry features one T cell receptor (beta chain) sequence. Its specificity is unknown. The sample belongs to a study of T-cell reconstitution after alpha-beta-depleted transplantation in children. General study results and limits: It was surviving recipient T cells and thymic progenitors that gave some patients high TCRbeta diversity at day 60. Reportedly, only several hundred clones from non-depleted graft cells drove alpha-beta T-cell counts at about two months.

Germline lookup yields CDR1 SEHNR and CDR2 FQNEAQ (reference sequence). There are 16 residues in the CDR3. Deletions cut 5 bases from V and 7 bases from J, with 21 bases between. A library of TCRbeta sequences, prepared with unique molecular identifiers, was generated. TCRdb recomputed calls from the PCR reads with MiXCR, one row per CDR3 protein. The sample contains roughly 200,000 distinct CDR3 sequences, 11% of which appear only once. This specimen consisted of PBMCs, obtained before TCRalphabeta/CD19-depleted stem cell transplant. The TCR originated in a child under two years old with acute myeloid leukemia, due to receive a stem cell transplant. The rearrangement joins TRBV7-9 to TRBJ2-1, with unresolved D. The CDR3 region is CASSPPRGPKLNEQFF. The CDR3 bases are TGTGCCAGCAGCCCTCCCCGCGGACCCAAGTTGAATGAGCAGTTCTTC.